The 29 T cell receptor beta chains below all came from one sample that was sequenced in a study of PD-1 blockade in classical Hodgkin lymphoma. Time point defined: cycle 4 day 1 (C4D1), after six to seven weeks of nivolumab. Every patient experienced relapse after autologous stem cell transplantation, and brentuximab vedotin exposure varied. Magnetic depletion of non-target cells from thawed PBMCs yielded purified CD8+ T cells. Libraries were prepared by immunoSEQ multiplex PCR; TCRdb keeps only in-frame clonotypes and omits some of them. The sample yields some 7,500 clones, 60% seen once. This material consisted of CD8+ T cells from blood, taken before the fourth cycle of nivolumab. These TCRs come from a human donor with classical Hodgkin lymphoma.

The V gene is TRBV28, the J gene TRBJ2-3; D perhaps matches TRBD2 (6 bases). CDR3 length equals 15 residues. Germline V CDR1 and CDR2: MDHEN, SYDVKM. The ends were cut back, 1 base at V and 0 bases at J, with 8 bases in the middle. The CDR3: CASSLLLASTDTQYF. CDR3 coding DNA: TGTGCCAGCAGTTTATTACTAGCTAGCACAGATACGCAGTATTTT.

Only one count was recorded for this clone. The CDR3 here is CASSPWFGANTGELFF. The CDR3 nucleotides read TGTGCCAGCAGTCCCTGGTTTGGGGCGAACACCGGGGAGCTGTTTTTT. The chain is built from TRBV13 and TRBJ2-2; D is unresolved. Germline V gives CDR1 PRHDT, CDR2 FYEKMQ (reference sequence). The V end was cut by 6 bases, the J end by 0 bases, with 14 bases between. The CDR3 is made up of 16 amino acids.

The chain links TRBV6-5 to TRBJ2-7, with D perhaps matching TRBD2 (5 bases). This CDR3 region has 14 residues. Germline V gene data show CDR1 as MNHEY and CDR2 as SVGAGI. The ends were cut back, 2 bases at V and 2 bases at J, with 10 bases in the middle. CDR3 loop: CASSYVGETYEQYF. The CDR3 DNA sequence: TGTGCCAGCAGTTACGTCGGGGAAACCTACGAGCAGTACTTC.

This chain uses TRBV5-4 with TRBJ1-2, with 7 bases that match TRBD1. The germline V gene encodes CDR1 SGHNT and CDR2 YYREEE (reference sequence). The CDR3 covers 14 residues. Losses at the gene ends were 4 bases for V and 0 bases for J; bases not matched to a gene: 3. CDR3 region: CASSPGTANYGYTF. DNA for the CDR3: TGTGCCAGCAGCCCCGGGACAGCTAACTATGGCTACACCTTC. Full variable domain (remainder filled in from reference TRBV5-4 and TRBJ1-2): ETGVTQSPTHLIKTRGQQVTLRCSSQSGHNTVSWYQQALGQGPQFIFQYYREEENGRGNFPPRFSGLQFPNYSSELNVNALELDDSALYLCASSPGTANYGYTFGSGTRLTVV.

This clone was picked up a small number of times. This chain uses TRBV4-1 with TRBJ1-1, with 9 bases lining up with TRBD1. Germline CDR1 MGHRA, CDR2 YSYEKL. V was pared by 3 bases and J by 1 base, with 6 bases of the junction left unmatched. The CDR3 extends over 16 amino acids. CDR3 nucleotide sequence: TGCGCCAGCAGCCACTCGACAGGGGGGTCGAACACTGAAGCTTTCTTT. Amino acid sequence: CASSHSTGGSNTEAFF.

The chain carries TRBV19 and TRBJ2-7; 10 bases map to TRBD1. The V segment lost 8 bases and the J segment 5 bases; nucleotides outside the gene matches: 6. Per the germline V gene, CDR1 is LNHDA and CDR2 is SQIVND (reference sequence). There are 13 residues in the CDR3. CDR3 sequence (DNA): TGTGCCAGTTGGGGGACAGGGGCACACGAGCAGTACTTC. Translation gives CASWGTGAHEQYF.

The chain carries TRBV5-4 and TRBJ2-2; a weak D match, TRBD2 (7 bases). CDR3 length equals 14 residues. The V gene's germline CDR1 is SGHNT and CDR2 YYREEE (reference sequence). The V gene lost 0 bases and the J gene lost 6 bases, with 9 bases spanning the gap. For the CDR3, the DNA is TGTGCCAGCAGCTTGGGGCGGGGGCCCGGGGAGCTGTTTTTT. Its translation is CASSLGRGPGELFF.

The V and J genes are TRBV9 and TRBJ2-7; D could derive from TRBD1 or TRBD2 (5 bases each). With 3 bases removed from V and 5 bases from J, the gap between germline ends came to 21 bases. This CDR3 comprises 16 residues. The germline V gene has CDR1 SGDLS and CDR2 YYNGEE. The CDR3 region is CASSDYRDPALNEQYF. For the CDR3, the DNA is TGTGCCAGCAGCGATTACCGGGACCCGGCTTTGAACGAGCAGTACTTC.

V usage is TRBV19 and J usage is TRBJ2-3; D possibly uses TRBD1 or TRBD2 (5 bases each). Germline loops: CDR1 LNHDA, CDR2 SQIVND (reference sequence). This CDR3 comprises 14 residues. Between the trimmed V and J ends, which lost 6 bases and 3 bases, there was a span of 13 bases. Written as DNA, the CDR3 is TGTGCCAGTAGGGGGGAGAGAAGGACAGATACGCAGTATTTT. Protein: CASRGERRTDTQYF.

This chain links TRBV30 with TRBJ2-3, with 8 bases lining up with TRBD2. V was pared by 4 bases and J by 5 bases, with 8 bases of the junction left unmatched. Germline CDR1 GTSNPN, CDR2 SVGIG (reference sequence). This CDR3 is 14 amino acids long. The CDR3: CAWMSGSGRDTQYF. The CDR3 DNA reads TGTGCCTGGATGAGCGGGAGTGGGAGAGATACGCAGTATTTT. Full variable domain (remainder filled in from reference TRBV30 and TRBJ2-3): SQTIHQWPATLVQPVGSPLSLECTVEGTSNPNLYWYRQAAGRGLQLLFYSVGIGQISSEVPQNLSASRPQDRQFILSSKKLLLSDSGFYLCAWMSGSGRDTQYFGPGTRLTVL.

This chain uses TRBV7-9 with TRBJ2-7; 11 nucleotides match TRBD1. CDR1 SEHNR and CDR2 FQNEAQ come from the germline V gene (reference sequence). CDR3 size: 13 residues. With 5 bases clipped from V and 5 bases from J, the junction kept 2 bases outside the gene matches. CDR3: CASSRTGGHEQYF. The CDR3 DNA reads TGTGCCAGCAGCAGGACAGGGGGCCACGAGCAGTACTTC. The full variable domain, with the rest looked up from reference TRBV7-9 and TRBJ2-7, is DTGVSQNPRHKITKRGQNVTFRCDPISEHNRLYWYRQTLGQGPEFLTYFQNEAQLEKSRLLSDRFSAERPKGSFSTLEIQRTEQGDSAMYLCASSRTGGHEQYFGPGTRLTVT.

J is TRBJ2-7 and V is TRBV6-1, with D uncertain. The CDR3 contains 12 residues. In germline, CDR1 is MNHNS, CDR2 SASEGT. V gave up 5 bases and J gave up 0 bases, with 5 bases separating them. The CDR3 spells CASSLSSYEQYF. The CDR3 DNA reads as TGTGCCAGCAGTTTAAGCTCCTACGAGCAGTACTTC.

This chain connects TRBV7-8 to TRBJ2-7; D not certain. Germline loops: CDR1 SGHVS, CDR2 FQNEAQ. The germline V and J ends were trimmed by 1 base and 4 bases, with 8 bases remaining between them. The CDR3 runs 13 residues. The chain's CDR3 is CASSLESDYEQYF. Here the CDR3 DNA reads TGTGCCAGCAGCTTAGAATCCGATTACGAGCAGTACTTC.

This clone rates as medium-sized. V is TRBV28 and J is TRBJ1-5; maybe TRBD1 (6 bases). Germline lookup yields CDR1 MDHEN and CDR2 SYDVKM. The V end lost 6 bases, the J end lost 1 base, and 13 bases lay between the germline ends. The CDR3 is 15 amino acids. The CDR3 DNA follows: TGTGCCAGCAGACTTCGGACAGACAGCAATCAGCCCCAGCATTTT. Encoded protein: CASRLRTDSNQPQHF.

The gene calls are TRBV27 and TRBJ2-3, with D unclear. CDR3 size: 12 residues. Germline CDR1 and CDR2: MNHEY and SMNVEV (reference sequence). Deletions cut 5 bases from V and 2 bases from J, with 5 bases between. The CDR3 DNA reads TGTGCCAGCAGTACCTTCACAGATACGCAGTATTTT. Protein: CASSTFTDTQYF.

The chain employs TRBV18 and TRBJ2-7; 9 bases fit TRBD2. J lost 3 bases, V lost 0 bases, and 3 bases had no gene match. CDR1 is KGHSH, CDR2 LQKENI, per germline. This CDR3 is built from 15 residues. DNA for the CDR3: TGTGCCAGCTCACCACCGACTAGCGGCATCTACGAGCAGTACTTC. The encoded protein is CASSPPTSGIYEQYF.

The gene calls are TRBV4-1 and TRBJ1-6; 8 bases are a match to TRBD1. Germline CDR1 is MGHRA and CDR2 is YSYEKL. This CDR3 has 15 amino acids. J gave up 5 bases and V 7 bases, and 7 bases lay outside the gene matches. This CDR3 reads CASKDRVGDNSPLHF. The CDR3 DNA sequence: TGCGCCAGCAAGGACAGGGTAGGAGATAATTCACCCCTCCACTTT.

This clone was counted between two and nine times. The V and J genes are TRBV7-8 and TRBJ1-1, with D perhaps TRBD1 (5 bases). CDR1 and CDR2 from the germline V gene are SGHVS and FQNEAQ. The CDR3 has 15 amino acids. V shed 0 bases and J shed 0 bases, with 8 bases lying between them. CDR3 bases: TGTGCCAGCAGCTTAGCAGGGGTTTTGAACACTGAAGCTTTCTTT. Residues: CASSLAGVLNTEAFF. The variable domain in full, completed from reference TRBV7-8 and TRBJ1-1, reads GAGVSQSPRYKVAKRGQDVALRCDPISGHVSLFWYQQALGQGPEFLTYFQNEAQLDKSGLPSDRFFAERPEGSVSTLKIQRTQQEDSAVYLCASSLAGVLNTEAFFGQGTRLTVV.

This clone turned up a few times. The chain joins TRBV18 to TRBJ2-1; D call uncertain. V lost 2 bases, J lost 0 bases, and 11 bases lay in between. The CDR3 contains 16 residues. Germline V CDR1 and CDR2: KGHSH, LQKENI. CDR3 DNA: TGTGCCAGCTCACCAATCCTTGGGGACTCCTACAATGAGCAGTTCTTC. Its protein product is CASSPILGDSYNEQFF.

This clone was detected a few times. This chain links TRBV5-6 with TRBJ2-7; a possible D gene is TRBD2 (5 bases). The CDR3 spans 15 residues. The V end was cut by 0 bases, the J end by 0 bases, with 10 bases between. The V gene's germline CDR1 is SGHDT and CDR2 YYEEEE. CDR3 DNA: TGTGCCAGCAGCTTGGCCGAGAGGGCCTCCTACGAGCAGTACTTC. The encoded protein is CASSLAERASYEQYF.

By sample fraction, this clone is medium-sized. This chain joins TRBV12-5 and TRBJ2-5; weak D call: TRBD1 (6 bases). Trimming pared 4 bases from V and 2 bases from J, leaving 14 bases between. Per germline, CDR1 LGHNT and CDR2 FRNRAP. The CDR3 contains 15 residues. CDR3 DNA: TGTGCTAGTGGTTGGTCCGGGACATTACAAGAGACCCAGTACTTC. This translates into CASGWSGTLQETQYF.

The rearrangement joins TRBV10-3 to TRBJ2-7, with 7 bases matching TRBD1. V dropped 10 bases and J dropped 2; count of bases not matched to a gene: 5. Germline V gene lookup returns CDR1 ENHRY and CDR2 SYGVKD. The CDR3 is made up of 12 amino acids. The CDR3 is CATWTGAYEQYF. In DNA form, the CDR3 reads TGTGCCACATGGACAGGAGCCTACGAGCAGTACTTC.

The chain uses TRBV11-3 and TRBJ2-1, with 9 bases aligning to TRBD1. Germline trimming cut 2 bases from V and 6 bases from J; bases unmatched to any gene: 8. This CDR3 contains 16 residues. In germline, CDR1 is SGHNT, CDR2 YENEEA. The CDR3 sequence is CASSLNDRGIGNEQFF. In DNA form, the CDR3 reads TGTGCCAGCAGCTTAAACGACAGGGGGATCGGCAATGAGCAGTTCTTC.

In this sample, this clone is medium-sized. The rearrangement uses TRBV7-8 and TRBJ2-1; maybe TRBD1 (6 bases). The CDR3 is 15 amino acids. Germline V lookup: CDR1 SGHVS, CDR2 FQNEAQ. The V end was cut by 0 bases, the J end by 0 bases, with 6 bases between. The CDR3 sequence: CASSLAGASYNEQFF. The CDR3 DNA reads as TGTGCCAGCAGCTTAGCGGGGGCCTCCTACAATGAGCAGTTCTTC.

By proportion, this clone is large. This chain links TRBV10-2 with TRBJ1-1; D may be TRBD1 (6 bases). This CDR3 has 15 amino acids. Germline-derived CDR1 and CDR2 are WSHSY and SAAADI. The V end was cut by 4 bases, the J end by 1 base, with 13 bases between. The CDR3 region has the DNA TGCGCCAGCAGTGTTTGGCAGGGGTCGAACACTGAAGCTTTCTTT. Translating gives CASSVWQGSNTEAFF.

J is TRBJ2-7 and V is TRBV11-2; 7 nucleotides align to TRBD2. CDR1 and CDR2 (germline): SGHAT, FQNNGV. This CDR3 is 14 amino acids long. After removal of 1 base from V and 3 bases from J, the junction contained 3 bases not matched to a gene. The CDR3 protein is CASSLGLADYEQYF. In DNA, the CDR3 is TGTGCCAGCAGCTTAGGGCTAGCGGACTACGAGCAGTACTTC.

The J gene is TRBJ1-1, the V gene TRBV27; maybe TRBD1 (6 bases). Germline V gene lookup returns CDR1 MNHEY and CDR2 SMNVEV (reference sequence). The ends were cut back, 1 base at V and 1 base at J, with 13 bases in the middle. CDR3 size: 16 residues. The CDR3 sequence: CASSLWGLGANTEAFF. The DNA of the CDR3 is TGTGCCAGCAGTTTATGGGGCTTGGGGGCGAACACTGAAGCTTTCTTT.

This chain connects TRBV11-2 to TRBJ2-5; D uncertain. V lost 0 bases and J 5 bases, leaving 4 bases between the germline ends. This CDR3 has 12 amino acids. The germline gives CDR1 SGHAT, CDR2 FQNNGV. CDR3 nucleotide sequence: TGTGCCAGCAGCTTAGAGATGGAGACCCAGTACTTC. Encoded protein: CASSLEMETQYF.

V usage is TRBV2 and J usage is TRBJ2-5; D may be TRBD1 (5 bases). Near its end, the DNA agrees better with TRBJ2-7, so the J call may be wrong. Germline CDR1 and CDR2: SNHLY and FYNNEI. This CDR3 is built from 14 residues. CDR3 residues: CASSGGKGIGEQYF. DNA of the CDR3: TGTGCCAGCAGTGGGGGCAAGGGGATCGGCGAGCAGTACTTC.